The rows below give T cell receptor beta chains drawn from one sample of a study of Ad26.COV2.S vaccination and SARS-CoV-2 variants. TCRdb's table, derived via immunoSEQ multiplex PCR, lists solely in-frame clones and lacks some. The sample has about 450,000 clones, about 88% seen once. The sample consisted of peripheral blood, taken in a trial of Ad26.COV2.S vaccine versus placebo. These receptors all come from a person between 18 and 60 years old who received the Ad26.COV2.S COVID-19 vaccine or a placebo. Each CDR3 is given with its conserved first and last residue. D genes are given only for firm matches. Expanded clones are given a class, and other clones once, few, many or no size at all.

cdr3_aa | cdr3_nt | clone_size | d_call | j_call | v_call
CASSIRLRNGYTF | TGTGCCAGTAGTATTAGGTTGAGGAATGGCTACACCTTC | NA | NA | TRBJ1-2 | TRBV19
CASLGGSNTEAFF | TGTGCCTCCTTAGGGGGGTCGAACACTGAAGCTTTCTTT | once | NA | TRBJ1-1 | TRBV28
CAISEELIYEQYF | TGTGCCATCAGTGAGGAGCTTATCTACGAGCAGTACTTC | NA | NA | TRBJ2-7 | TRBV10-3
CASSPLAGAKYEQYF | TGTGCCAGCAGTCCCTTGGCCGGGGCGAAGTACGAGCAGTACTTC | NA | NA | TRBJ2-7 | TRBV6-5
CSVAGGADTQYF | TGCAGCGTTGCCGGGGGTGCAGATACGCAGTATTTT | NA | NA | TRBJ2-3 | TRBV29-1
CASSLETGGANTQYF | TGTGCCAGCAGCTTAGAAACAGGGGGCGCAAATACGCAGTATTTT | NA | TRBD1 | TRBJ2-3 | TRBV11-2
CASSYPGQGVYGYTF | TGTGCCAGCAGTTACCCGGGACAGGGAGTCTATGGCTACACCTTC | NA | TRBD1 | TRBJ1-2 | TRBV6-2/TRBV6-3
CASSSQRNTEAFF | TGTGCCAGTAGCTCCCAGAGAAACACTGAAGCTTTCTTT | NA | NA | TRBJ1-1 | TRBV19
CASSPRTGGRVGYGYTF | TGTGCCAGTAGCCCAAGGACAGGGGGCCGGGTTGGCTATGGCTACACCTTC | NA | TRBD1 | TRBJ1-2 | TRBV19
CATSDFGRNEQFF | TGTGCCACCAGTGATTTTGGCCGGAATGAGCAGTTCTTC | NA | NA | TRBJ2-1 | TRBV24-1
CASSLTYRNQPQHF | TGTGCCAGCAGCCTTACTTATCGCAATCAGCCCCAGCATTTT | NA | NA | TRBJ1-5 | TRBV7-2
CASSQTRANYGYTF | TGTGCCAGCAGCCAAACCAGGGCGAACTATGGCTACACCTTC | NA | NA | TRBJ1-2 | TRBV3-1/TRBV3-2
CASNRTGYGYTF | TGTGCCAGTAACAGGACCGGGTATGGCTACACCTTC | NA | NA | TRBJ1-2 | TRBV19
CASSRTGGLAYEQYF | TGTGCCAGCTCAAGAACGGGGGGATTAGCCTACGAGCAGTACTTC | NA | TRBD2 | TRBJ2-7 | TRBV18
CASSVETGLGGYTF | TGTGCCAGTAGTGTCGAGACAGGGTTAGGTGGCTACACCTTC | once | TRBD1 | TRBJ1-2 | TRBV19
CASSEYGGKETQYF | TGTGCCAGCAGTGAATATGGAGGGAAGGAGACCCAGTACTTC | NA | NA | TRBJ2-5 | TRBV25-1
CASRRLNGYEQYF | TGTGCCAGCAGGCGGCTGAACGGCTACGAGCAGTACTTC | NA | NA | TRBJ2-7 | TRBV27
CAVLSGEGAFF | TGTGCCGTTCTCAGCGGGGAGGGGGCTTTCTTT | NA | NA | TRBJ1-1 | TRBV10-3
CASGSPRGHPWTDTQYF | TGTGCTAGTGGTTCGCCCCGGGGGCACCCGTGGACAGATACGCAGTATTTT | NA | NA | TRBJ2-3 | TRBV12-5
CASSPVAGRSHEQYF | TGTGCCAGTAGTCCCGTAGCGGGGAGGTCACACGAGCAGTACTTC | once | TRBD2 | TRBJ2-7 | TRBV19
CASSRRAGANVLTF | TGTGCCAGCAGTCGCAGGGCTGGGGCCAACGTCCTGACTTTC | NA | NA | TRBJ2-6 | TRBV27
CASSPIPQSEAFF | TGTGCCAGCAGTCCCATCCCACAGAGTGAAGCTTTCTTT | NA | NA | TRBJ1-1 | TRBV27
CASSGRDTGGDTQYF | TGTGCCAGCAGCGGCCGGGACACGGGAGGGGATACGCAGTATTTT | NA | TRBD2 | TRBJ2-3 | TRBV9
CASSFYSELANYGYTF | TGTGCCAGCAGTTTTTATAGTGAATTAGCTAACTATGGCTACACCTTC | NA | NA | TRBJ1-2 | TRBV28
CASSPGLAGSLAKNIQYF | TGTGCCAGCAGCCCGGGACTAGCGGGCTCTCTAGCCAAAAACATTCAGTACTTC | once | TRBD2 | TRBJ2-4 | TRBV3-1/TRBV3-2
CASTKGGITDTQYF | TGCGCCAGCACCAAGGGAGGCATCACAGATACGCAGTATTTT | NA | NA | TRBJ2-3 | TRBV5-1
CATSRDRGVNTIYF | TGTGCCACCAGCAGAGATAGGGGGGTGAACACCATATATTTT | NA | NA | TRBJ1-3 | TRBV15
CASSTSSGNQETQYF | TGTGCCAGCTCAACTAGTTCCGGGAACCAAGAGACCCAGTACTTC | NA | NA | TRBJ2-5 | TRBV18
CASSYGAPRENQPQHF | TGTGCCAGCAGTTACGGGGCCCCCAGGGAGAATCAGCCCCAGCATTTT | few | NA | TRBJ1-5 | TRBV6-5
CASSLEGEFLGDGYTF | TGTGCCAGCAGCTTAGAGGGTGAATTCCTGGGTGATGGCTACACCTTC | NA | NA | TRBJ1-2 | TRBV11-3
CASSPSAWEGNEQFF | TGCGCCAGCAGCCCCTCCGCGTGGGAGGGGAATGAGCAGTTCTTC | NA | TRBD2 | TRBJ2-1 | TRBV4-3
CASSPLDRAYGYTF | TGTGCCAGCAGTCCCCTCGACAGGGCCTATGGCTACACCTTC | NA | TRBD1 | TRBJ1-2 | TRBV6-5
CASSPFRQVGNSPLHF | TGTGCCAGTAGTCCTTTTCGACAGGTCGGCAATTCACCCCTCCACTTT | NA | NA | TRBJ1-6 | TRBV19
CASSPTPTGQFGYTF | TGTGCCAGCAGCCCGACCCCGACTGGACAATTTGGCTACACCTTC | NA | NA | TRBJ1-2 | TRBV9
CASRELGQDPRAFF | TGTGCCAGCAGGGAGCTTGGACAGGACCCCCGGGCTTTCTTT | NA | TRBD1 | TRBJ1-1 | TRBV2
CASSQTGYSGNTIYF | TGTGCCAGCTCTCAGACAGGGTACTCTGGAAACACCATATATTTT | NA | TRBD1 | TRBJ1-3 | TRBV18
CASSDVRTGGNEQYF | TGTGCCAGCAGCGACGTCCGGACAGGGGGAAACGAGCAGTACTTC | NA | TRBD1 | TRBJ2-7 | TRBV5-4
CASSQYTGSSGNTIYF | TGTGCCAGCAGCCAATACACAGGGAGCTCTGGAAACACCATATATTTT | NA | NA | TRBJ1-3 | TRBV4-2
CASSRGQATNEKLFF | TGTGCCAGCTCTCGAGGACAAGCAACTAATGAAAAACTGTTTTTT | NA | NA | TRBJ1-4 | TRBV18
CASSNGGYGYTF | TGTGCCAGCAGCAATGGGGGCTATGGCTACACCTTC | few | NA | TRBJ1-2 | TRBV9
CASSVHRGNEQFF | TGTGCCAGCAGCGTCCACAGGGGTAATGAGCAGTTCTTC | NA | TRBD1 | TRBJ2-1 | TRBV7-2
CASSLPLLGLVTEAFF | TGTGCCAGCAGCTTGCCGCTACTCGGTTTGGTCACTGAAGCTTTCTTT | NA | NA | TRBJ1-1 | TRBV5-4
CASSEQGYGANVLTF | TGTGCCAGCAGTGAACAGGGGTATGGGGCCAACGTCCTGACTTTC | NA | NA | TRBJ2-6 | TRBV2
CASSGFTDTQYF | TGTGCCAGCAGTGGTTTCACAGATACGCAGTATTTT | NA | NA | TRBJ2-3 | TRBV28
CASSLWGGTTDTQYF | TGTGCCAGCAGCTTATGGGGTGGGACCACAGATACGCAGTATTTT | NA | NA | TRBJ2-3 | TRBV7-9
CASSLPPGLTFTGELFF | TGCGCCAGCAGCTTGCCGCCTGGACTGACTTTCACCGGGGAGCTGTTTTTT | NA | NA | TRBJ2-2 | TRBV5-1
CAWSVARGIGNEKLFF | TGTGCCTGGAGTGTCGCCAGGGGGATTGGTAATGAAAAACTGTTTTTT | NA | TRBD1 | TRBJ1-4 | TRBV30
CASSLGSYSNQPQHF | TGTGCCAGTAGTTTGGGCTCCTATAGCAATCAGCCCCAGCATTTT | few | NA | TRBJ1-5 | TRBV19
CASSSRGGMTTEAFF | TGTGCCAGCAGTTCCAGGGGGGGGATGACGACTGAAGCTTTCTTT | NA | TRBD1 | TRBJ1-1 | TRBV28
CASSSQGPADTEAFF | TGCGCCAGCAGCTCACAAGGCCCGGCGGACACTGAAGCTTTCTTT | once | NA | TRBJ1-1 | TRBV5-1
CASTRTGQETQYF | TGTGCCAGCACCAGGACAGGTCAAGAGACCCAGTACTTC | NA | TRBD1 | TRBJ2-5 | TRBV5-5
CASSLAQQGNEKLFF | TGTGCCAGCAGCTTAGCGCAACAGGGTAATGAAAAACTGTTTTTT | NA | NA | TRBJ1-4 | TRBV7-2
CASSLDRAGELFF | TGTGCCAGCAGCTTAGATCGGGCCGGGGAGCTGTTTTTT | NA | NA | TRBJ2-2 | TRBV11-3
CASSYSRGEQYF | TGTGCCAGCAGTTACTCACGGGGGGAGCAGTACTTC | NA | NA | TRBJ2-7 | TRBV6-5